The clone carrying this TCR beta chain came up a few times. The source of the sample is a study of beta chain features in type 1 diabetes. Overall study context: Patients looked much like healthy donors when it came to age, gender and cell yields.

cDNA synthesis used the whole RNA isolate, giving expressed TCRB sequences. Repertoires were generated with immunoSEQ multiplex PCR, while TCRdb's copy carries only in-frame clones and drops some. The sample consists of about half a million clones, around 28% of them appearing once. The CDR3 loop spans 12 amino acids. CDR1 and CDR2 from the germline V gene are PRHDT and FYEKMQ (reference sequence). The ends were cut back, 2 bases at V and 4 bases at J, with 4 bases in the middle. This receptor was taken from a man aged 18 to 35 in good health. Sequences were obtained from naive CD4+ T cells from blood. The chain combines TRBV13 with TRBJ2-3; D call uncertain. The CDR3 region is CASSLLSDTQYF. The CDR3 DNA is TGTGCCAGCAGCTTACTGTCAGATACGCAGTATTTT.